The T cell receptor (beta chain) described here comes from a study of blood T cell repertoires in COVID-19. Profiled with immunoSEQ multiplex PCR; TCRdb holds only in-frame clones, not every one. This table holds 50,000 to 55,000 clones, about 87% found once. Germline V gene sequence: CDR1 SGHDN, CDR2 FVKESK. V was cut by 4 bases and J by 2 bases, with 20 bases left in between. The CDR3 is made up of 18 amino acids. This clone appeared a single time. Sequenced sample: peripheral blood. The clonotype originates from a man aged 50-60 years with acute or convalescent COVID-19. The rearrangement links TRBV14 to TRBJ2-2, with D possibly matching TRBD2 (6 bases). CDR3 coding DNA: TGTGCCAGCAGCCCAAAGGGTAAGGGACTTGATAACACCGGGGAGCTGTTTTTT. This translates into CASSPKGKGLDNTGELFF. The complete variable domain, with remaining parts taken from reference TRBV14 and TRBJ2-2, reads EAGVTQFPSHSVIEKGQTVTLRCDPISGHDNLYWYRRVMGKEIKFLLHFVKESKQDESGMPNNRFLAERTGGTYSTLKVQPAELEDSGVYFCASSPKGKGLDNTGELFFGEGSRLTVL.